These 15 T cell receptor beta chains originate from one sample sequenced in a study of early T cells in non-severe SARS-CoV-2 infection. TCRdb reanalysed the 5' RACE reads using MiXCR and keeps one entry per CDR3 protein. The table has around 30,000 distinct CDR3 sequences, roughly 5.7% seen once. Material for sequencing was whole blood. The receptors were gathered from an adult who was a healthcare worker with PCR-confirmed SARS-CoV-2 infection or an uninfected control (not recorded which).

Points on this clonotype: A much larger clone differs by one base, so this may be a read error. V and J are TRBV14 and TRBJ2-1, with D uncertain. The CDR3 has 14 residues. Germline-derived CDR1 and CDR2 are SGHDN and FVKESK. CDR3 nucleotide sequence: TGTGCCAGCAGCCAAGACCGGGCCTACAATGAGCAGTCCTTC. Its translation: CASSQDRAYNEQSF. Complete variable domain (other parts from reference TRBV14 and TRBJ2-1): EAGVTQFPSHSVIEKGQTVTLRCDPISGHDNLYWYRRVMGKEIKFLLHFVKESKQDESGMPNNRFLAERTGGTYSTLKVQPAELEDSGVYFCASSQDRAYNEQSFGPGTRLTVL.

This clonotype was seen many times. The gene calls are TRBV7-2 and TRBJ1-3, with D hard to call. Trimming cost V 3 bases and J 0 bases, with 6 bases left between them. From germline, CDR1 is SGHTA and CDR2 FQGNSA. This CDR3 spans 14 amino acids. The chain's CDR3 is CASSLGISGNTIYF. The CDR3 coding sequence is TGTGCCAGCAGCTTGGGAATCTCTGGAAACACCATATATTTT.

This clonotype was found many times. Written as DNA, the CDR3 is TGCAGTGCTAGAATTGGACTAGCTCGCTTCACAGATACGCAGTATTTT. This codes for CSARIGLARFTDTQYF. V is TRBV20-1 and J is TRBJ2-3; 8 bases map to TRBD2. The J segment lost 2 bases and the V segment lost 2 bases, leaving 9 bases of the junction unmatched. CDR3 length: 16 residues. Germline-derived CDR1 and CDR2 are DFQATT and SNEGSKA (reference sequence).

This clonotype was recorded at least ten times. This chain joins TRBV4-2 and TRBJ2-2, with D perhaps TRBD1 (6 bases). The CDR3 spans 17 residues. CDR1 is LGHNA and CDR2 is YNFKEQ in the germline V gene. Trimming cost V 2 bases and J 4 bases, with 17 bases left between them. The CDR3 nucleotides read TGTGCCAGCAGCCAACTACTCCAGACAGGTCCCACCGGGGAGCTGTTTTTT. Its translation is CASSQLLQTGPTGELFF.

This clonotype was observed at least ten times. The chain recombines TRBV7-2 with TRBJ1-2; D is possibly TRBD1 (6 bases). V was pared by 2 bases and J by 4 bases, with 11 bases between. Germline V gene data show CDR1 as SGHTA and CDR2 as FQGNSA. CDR3 length equals 14 residues. CDR3 loop: CASSLQGSTYGYTF. In DNA, the CDR3 is TGTGCCAGCAGCTTACAGGGGTCAACCTATGGCTACACCTTC.

This clonotype was picked up many times. The chain couples TRBV10-3 to TRBJ2-7; 7 bases are shared with TRBD1. With 2 bases clipped from V and 5 bases from J, the junction kept 9 bases outside the gene matches. In germline, CDR1 is ENHRY, CDR2 SYGVKD. CDR3 length: 15 residues. CDR3 loop: CAISEPTQGVHEQYF. CDR3 nucleotides: TGTGCCATCAGTGAGCCGACCCAGGGGGTCCACGAGCAGTACTTC.

There are many counts of this clonotype. The J gene is TRBJ1-2, the V gene TRBV6-1; 9 bases are a match to TRBD1. The V and J ends lost 1 base and 7 bases, in that order; junction bases with no gene match: 1. The CDR3 has 13 residues. Germline V gives CDR1 MNHNS, CDR2 SASEGT. CDR3 nucleotide sequence: TGTGCCAGCAGTGAAGGGACAGGGGCTGGCTACACCTTC. Encoded protein: CASSEGTGAGYTF.

This clonotype was counted many times. The CDR3 nucleotides are TGTGCCAGCAGCCTTCTCCAGAACACTGAAGCTTTCTTT. The encoded protein is CASSLLQNTEAFF. The chain employs TRBV7-9 and TRBJ1-1; D gene ambiguous. This CDR3 has 13 residues. Germline V gene data show CDR1 as SEHNR and CDR2 as FQNEAQ (reference sequence). The V end lost 5 bases, the J end lost 1 base, and 8 bases lay between the germline ends.

The table lists this clonotype with many counts. The V and J genes are TRBV14 and TRBJ1-1; TRBD1 might be the D (6 bases). This CDR3 is 16 amino acids long. Germline V lookup: CDR1 SGHDN, CDR2 FVKESK. The V and J ends lost 4 bases and 2 bases respectively, with 17 bases between them. The CDR3 loop is CASSRNAGTQNTEAFF. For the CDR3, the DNA is TGTGCCAGCAGCCGCAATGCCGGGACACAAAACACTGAAGCTTTCTTT.

The CDR3 is CASSPAAGGREQYF. Here the CDR3 DNA reads TGTGCCAGCAGCCCAGCAGCGGGGGGGCGAGAGCAGTACTTC. The chain employs TRBV4-2 and TRBJ2-7; 10 nucleotides align to TRBD2. This CDR3 has 14 residues. Germline-derived CDR1 and CDR2 are LGHNA and YNFKEQ. J gave up 7 bases and V 4 bases, and 7 bases lay outside the gene matches.

Many counts were recorded for this clonotype. V and J are TRBV19 and TRBJ1-2; D is uncertain. V was cut by 3 bases and J by 6 bases, with 14 bases left in between. The germline CDR1 and CDR2 sequences are LNHDA and SQIVND (reference sequence). The CDR3 runs to 14 residues. The CDR3 loop reads CASSISGPTNGYTF. The CDR3 DNA reads as TGTGCCAGTAGTATTAGCGGACCAACAAATGGCTACACCTTC.

This clonotype appeared many times. The chain couples TRBV12-3 or TRBV12-4 to TRBJ2-7; 9 bases are shared with TRBD1. V shed 8 bases and J 2 bases; nucleotides not matched to a gene: 10. CDR3 length: 15 residues. CDR3 loop: CASCLDRDRAYEQYF. Written as DNA, the CDR3 is TGTGCCAGCTGCCTGGACCGGGACAGGGCCTACGAGCAGTACTTC.

This clonotype showed up just a few times. This chain connects TRBV12-3 or TRBV12-4 to TRBJ2-7, with D perhaps matching TRBD2 (6 bases). V lost 3 bases to trimming and J lost 3 bases, with 12 bases between them. The CDR3 spans 14 residues. Here the CDR3 DNA reads TGTGCCAGCAGTTTGAAGCGGGCGCACTACGAGCAGTACTTC. Translating it yields CASSLKRAHYEQYF.

This chain joins TRBV20-1 and TRBJ2-7; 10 bases are a match to TRBD1. Germline trimming cut 5 bases from V and 2 bases from J; bases unmatched to any gene: 3. This CDR3 is built from 13 residues. CDR1 DFQATT and CDR2 SNEGSKA come from the germline V gene (reference sequence). The CDR3 loop reads CSAPGTGAYEQYF. CDR3 DNA sequence: TGCAGTGCTCCCGGGACAGGGGCCTACGAGCAGTACTTC.

This clonotype was seen at least ten times. The genes are TRBV4-3 and TRBJ2-5; D is unclear. Trimming left V 1 base short and J 5 bases short, with 14 bases between. Germline CDR1 and CDR2: LGHNA and YSLEER. The CDR3 sequence is 15 residues long. The CDR3, as DNA: TGCGCCAGCAGCCAAGGGTTCCTTCAGGCGGAGACCCAGTACTTC. This sequence encodes CASSQGFLQAETQYF.